The entry below describes one T cell receptor (beta chain). This clonotype was observed at least ten times. What antigen it recognizes has not been identified. Base-call qualities are not available, and no considerably larger clone is one nucleotide away. The data stem from a study of regulatory T cells in long-lasting Graves disease (dated by TCRdb to about 2021). Background for the entire study: Persistent Graves' disease was defined as antithyroid drug treatment for over 5 years with persistently positive TSH receptor autoantibodies. Peripheral blood TCR sequencing and RNA sequencing compared persistent Graves' disease patients with newly diagnosed Graves' disease patients. The study was registered as a clinical trial and conducted in China. A total of roughly 35 samples were covered by TCR sequencing, comprising approximately 13 persistent and around 20 newly diagnosed Graves' disease patients. Persistent Graves' disease patients in the clinical cohort had taken antithyroid drugs for around 11 years on average. The paper as a whole reports these results and caveats: Patients with persistent disease shared more public clonotypes (about 3,000) than newly diagnosed patients did (about 1,000). Persistent Graves' disease patients showed lower TCR Shannon entropy and fewer highly expanded clones than newly diagnosed patients, suggesting clonal expansion. TRBV28, TRBJ1-2 and TRBJ2-5 were preferentially used in persistent disease, while TRBV20-1 and TRBJ2-1 were favored in newly diagnosed disease. Only peripheral blood was studied, because thyroid tissue, the primary lesion, was inaccessible. Sequencing and analysis were limited to the TCR beta chain. The authors acknowledged the small sample size as a limitation that may reduce accuracy.

The CDR3 measures 15 amino acids from cysteine to phenylalanine. The CDR3 DNA has 45 bases and is translated from base 1. The germline ends are 21 bases apart after V is trimmed by 3 bases and J by 7 bases. CDR1 and CDR2 are drawn from the germline V gene (reference sequence): DFQATT, SNEGSKA. The library was generated by multiplex PCR. The reads were generated on an Illumina HiSeq 4000. CDR3 regions were amplified by Arm-PCR with iRepertoire HTBI primers to construct TCR beta libraries. PCR products were gel purified before sequencing. On the authors' methods: Across samples, roughly 60 TRBV and 15 or so TRBJ segments were identified and used for gene usage analysis of CDR3 amino acid clonotypes. Filtered high-quality paired reads were merged into contigs using COPE and FqMerger. BLAST was used to align contigs to IMGT TRBV, TRBD and TRBJ reference genes, with CDR3 defined following IMGT. Any clonotype with a frequency above 0.1% was classified as a highly expanded clone. Shannon entropy served as the measure of repertoire diversity, while the Gini coefficient captured V-J evenness. A clonotype found in more than one individual was treated as public. The public reads were reanalyzed by TCRdb: fastp trimming at Q25, MiXCR alignment, in-frame beta chains only. CDR3 protein sequences are deduplicated, and each keeps its most common genes and DNA. Clone size and V and J calls follow TCRdb, not the original study. Counted in this sample were 500,000 to 700,000 distinct CDR3 sequences; approximately 31% of them appeared once. The top ten constitute around 42% of the sample.

Sample time point, as interpreted from the label and publication: persistent/refractory GD, antithyroid drugs over 5 years with positive TRAb. For both TCR sequencing and RNA sequencing, RNA was extracted from PBMCs in TRIzol. The diagnosis of Graves' disease followed American Thyroid Association guidelines. Recruitment of patients was carried out at an endocrinology department in Xi'an, China. Each patient gave approximately 10 milliliters of peripheral blood, collected in an EDTA anticoagulant tube. PBMCs were isolated by Ficoll Paque Plus density gradient separation without further T cell sorting. An Agilent 2100 Bioanalyzer and agarose gel were used to check RNA quality, and a NanoDrop 2000 was used to measure RNA concentration.

The TCR sequence derives from a female donor with Graves disease. The chain is assembled from TRBV20-1 and TRBJ1-1; possibly the D gene is TRBD1, per 6 matching bases. Sequencing was performed on peripheral blood mononuclear cells (PBMCs), taken when the disease was refractory, from a patient treated with antithyroid drugs. For the CDR3, the sequence is CSASIPGLIGGEAFF. DNA sequence: TGCAGTGCTAGTATTCCCGGACTGATAGGGGGTGAAGCTTTCTTT.